This TCR beta chain originates from a study of blood T cell repertoires in COVID-19 (dated by TCRdb to the early 2020s). About the full investigation: Samples from collaborators originated in the United States, Italy and Spain and spanned both the acute and convalescent phases of COVID-19. Samples came from the ongoing ImmuneRACE study (first 160 participants) plus 1,254 subjects from 6 global collaborators. Subjects who had been exposed to COVID-19, were actively infected with it, or had recovered from it provided the deeply sampled blood TCRbeta repertoires that made up the dataset. HLA class I and class II types, where available, came from metadata supplied by the sample provider rather than from assay-based typing. The material from the prospective study consisted of cDNA or gDNA derived from T cells, B-cell-depleted T cells, or PBMCs. The repertoires were made available in a free public database intended to serve as a resource for research on the immune response to SARS-CoV-2. Nearly every sample came with metadata listing a de-identified subject ID, COVID-19 status, age in years and sex. Summary of the overall study and its limitations: The amount of clinical and demographic metadata varied by source and participant and was provided uncurated.

Whole blood was collected in K2EDTA tubes by collaborating institutions according to the institutions' own protocols. Collaborator samples were shipped for TCRbeta analysis as frozen whole blood, isolated PBMCs, or DNA extracted from either sample type. Notes on this clone: The antigen it recognizes is unknown. No clone much larger than this one lies a single base away; base qualities are absent.

Reading the germline V gene gives CDR1 KGHSH and CDR2 LQKENI. Including the terminal cysteine and phenylalanine, the CDR3 comprises 13 residues. The DNA shown is the 39-base CDR3, in frame from base 1. V gives up 3 bases and J gives up 6 bases, and the segment between their germline ends measures 9 bases. The immunoSEQ Assay, a bias-controlled multiplex PCR, was used to amplify TCRbeta CDR3 regions from genomic DNA. Per the original workflow: Within the assay, amplification of reference gene primers was used to estimate how many nucleated cells each sample contained. To quantify the absolute abundance of each unique TCRbeta CDR3 rearrangement, sequence reads were collapsed and filtered. For each sample, productive Simpson clonality was calculated by taking the square root of Simpson's diversity index across productive rearrangements. The table was pulled from immuneACCESS by TCRdb, which kept in-frame rearrangements only. Such tables lose some clones; where checked, under half of the loss comes from unresolved V genes, and the rest has no known cause. V and J calls and clone size are given by that table; D and trimming were obtained from the DNA. For this sample the table gives approximately 260,000 clones, of which approximately 83% were detected only once. The top ten constitute approximately 10% of the sample.

Source material: peripheral blood. The source of this sequence is a woman in her seventies with acute or convalescent COVID-19. The chain was built from TRBV18 and TRBJ2-1; a tentative D match to TRBD1 spans 5 bases. Here is the DNA: TGTGCCAGCTCACCGGGTGACAGCAATGAGCAGTTCTTC. It encodes CASSPGDSNEQFF.